This T cell receptor beta chain was identified in a study of CD8+ T cells in alopecia areata. Background on the study: Each recipient was an approximately 6-11-week-old female C3H/HeJ mouse given skin from an approximately 6-12-month-old C3H/HeJ donor with spontaneous alopecia. Study outcomes and limitations: In lesional scalp, particularly from alopecia totalis/universalis, clonality was higher than in normal scalp.

Once RNA had been extracted, it was reverse transcribed into cDNA to act as the sequencing template. The protocol was immunoSEQ multiplex PCR, while the TCRdb copy is restricted to in-frame clones and leaves out a portion. The specimen has some 120,000 clones, none found just once. The germline V gene has CDR1 NSQYPW and CDR2 LRSPGD (reference sequence). The length of the CDR3 is 13 residues. This clone was seen only a few times. What it binds is unknown. Here the gene names and germline are mouse. The read stops 4 residues short of the end of the CDR3; the missing end is completed from the germline J gene.

The clonotype comes from a C3H/HeJ mouse with alopecia areata. The MHC haplotype of the strain is H2-k. The chain links TRBV1 to TRBJ2-1; a weak D match, TRBD1 (5 bases). The sample was lesional skin. CDR3 residues: CTCSARARAEQFF. Incomplete CDR3 DNA: TGCACCTGCAGTGCCAGGGCGAGGGCT.